The clone carrying this T cell receptor beta chain was found once. These data come from a study of OX40 agonist ivuxolimab in advanced cancers. Whole-study context: Ivuxolimab is an agonistic anti-OX40 (CD134) antibody, and patients were treated with it. Having had anti-PD-1, anti-PD-L1 or anti-CTLA-4 therapy before was allowed, and approximately 40% had some.

Germline V gene sequence: CDR1 SGDLS, CDR2 YYNGEE. The ends were cut back, 1 base at V and 0 bases at J, with 10 bases in the middle. The CDR3 consists of 16 residues. Patients were ruled out by autoimmune disease history or systemic immunosuppression. Clones were sequenced by immunoSEQ multiplex PCR, and TCRdb holds only the in-frame ones, with some missing. The sample shows tens of thousands of clones, around four fifths of them seen only once. This TCR came from an adult with an advanced solid tumor such as melanoma, head and neck, liver or kidney cancer. The rearrangement links TRBV9 to TRBJ2-2; no reliable D call. The source was CD4+ or CD8+ T cells sorted from blood, collected in a trial of the OX40 agonist ivuxolimab. The CDR3 protein is CASSVRGPPNTGELFF. Here the CDR3 DNA reads TGTGCCAGCAGCGTACGAGGACCCCCGAACACCGGGGAGCTGTTTTTT.